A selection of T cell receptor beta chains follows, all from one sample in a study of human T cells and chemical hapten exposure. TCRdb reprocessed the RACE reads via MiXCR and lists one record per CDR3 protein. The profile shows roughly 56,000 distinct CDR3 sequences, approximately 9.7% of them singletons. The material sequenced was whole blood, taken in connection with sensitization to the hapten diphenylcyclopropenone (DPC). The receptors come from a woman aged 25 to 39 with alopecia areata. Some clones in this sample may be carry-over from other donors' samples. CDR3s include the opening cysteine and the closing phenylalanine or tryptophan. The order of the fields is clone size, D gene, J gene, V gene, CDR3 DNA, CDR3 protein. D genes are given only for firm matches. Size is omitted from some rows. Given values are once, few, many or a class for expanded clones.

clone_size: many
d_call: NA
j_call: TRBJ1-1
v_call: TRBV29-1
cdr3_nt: TGCAGCGGGGGGGGGCTTTTGAACACTGAAGCTTTCTTT
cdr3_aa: CSGGGLLNTEAFF

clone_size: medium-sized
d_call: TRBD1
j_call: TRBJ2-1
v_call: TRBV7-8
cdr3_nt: TGTGCCAGCAGCTTAGGATGGCAGGGGGCTGGGGATGAGCAGTTCTTC
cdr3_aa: CASSLGWQGAGDEQFF

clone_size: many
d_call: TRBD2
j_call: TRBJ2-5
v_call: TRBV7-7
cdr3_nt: TGTGCCAGCAGCTTAGAGGGTCAAGCGGGGGGGAGCCTGTACTTC
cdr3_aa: CASSLEGQAGGSLYF

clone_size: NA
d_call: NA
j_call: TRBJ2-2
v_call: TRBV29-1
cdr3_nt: TGCAGCGTTGAAGGCACGAACACCGGGGAGCTGTTTTTT
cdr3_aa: CSVEGTNTGELFF

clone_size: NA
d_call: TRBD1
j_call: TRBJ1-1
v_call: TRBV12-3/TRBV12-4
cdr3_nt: TGTGCCAGCAGGAAAACAGGGGGCACTGAAGCTTTCTTT
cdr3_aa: CASRKTGGTEAFF

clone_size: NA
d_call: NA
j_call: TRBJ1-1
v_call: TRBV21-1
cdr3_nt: TGTGCCAGCAGCAATGAACAGGGGGCCCCGAACACTGAAGCTTTCTTT
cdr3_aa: CASSNEQGAPNTEAFF

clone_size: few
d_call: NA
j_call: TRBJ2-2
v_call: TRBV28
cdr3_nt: TGTGCCAGTACGCTTTTGGGGGCCACGGGAACCGGGGAGCTGTTTTTT
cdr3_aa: CASTLLGATGTGELFF

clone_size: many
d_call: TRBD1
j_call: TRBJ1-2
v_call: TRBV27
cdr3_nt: TGTGCCAGCAGTTGGACAGGGAATAACTATGGCTACACCTTC
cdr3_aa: CASSWTGNNYGYTF

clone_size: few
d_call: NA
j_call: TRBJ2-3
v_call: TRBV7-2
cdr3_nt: TGTGCCAGCAGCTATACAGGGTGGGATACGCAGTATTTT
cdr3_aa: CASSYTGWDTQYF

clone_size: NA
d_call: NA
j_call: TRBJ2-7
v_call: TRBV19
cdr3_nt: TGTGCCAGTTCAGGGGATGGGTACGAGCAGTACTTC
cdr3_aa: CASSGDGYEQYF

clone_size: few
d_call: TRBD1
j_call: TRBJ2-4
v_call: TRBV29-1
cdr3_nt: TGCAGCGCCGAGACAGGGTCCCCGAACATTCAGTACTTC
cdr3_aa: CSAETGSPNIQYF

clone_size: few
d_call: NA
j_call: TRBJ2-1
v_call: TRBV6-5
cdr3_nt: TGTGCCAGCAGTGGTGGTAGGGAGTATACCGATGAGCAGTTCTTC
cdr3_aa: CASSGGREYTDEQFF

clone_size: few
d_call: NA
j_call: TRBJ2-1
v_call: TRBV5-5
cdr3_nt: TGTGCCAGCAGCTTGCTCCCCCGGGGGAATGAGCAGTTCTTC
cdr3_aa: CASSLLPRGNEQFF

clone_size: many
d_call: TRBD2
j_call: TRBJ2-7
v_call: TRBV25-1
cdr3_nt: TGTGCCAGCAGTGAATCTAGCGGGGTATACGAGCAGTACTTC
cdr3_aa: CASSESSGVYEQYF

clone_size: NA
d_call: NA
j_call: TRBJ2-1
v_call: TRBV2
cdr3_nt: TGTGCCAGCAGTGAAGGCGGAATCTACAATGAGCAGTTCTTC
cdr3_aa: CASSEGGIYNEQFF

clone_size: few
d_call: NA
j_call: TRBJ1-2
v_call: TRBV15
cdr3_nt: TGTGCCACCAGCAGAGATTTGGGGGGAGGTCGGTATGGCTACACCTTC
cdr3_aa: CATSRDLGGGRYGYTF

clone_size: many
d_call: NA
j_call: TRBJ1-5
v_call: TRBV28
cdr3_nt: TGTGCCAGCAGTTCAAGAAAAGCACCTTGGGTAGTTGGCAATCAGCCCCAGCATTTT
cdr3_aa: CASSSRKAPWVVGNQPQHF

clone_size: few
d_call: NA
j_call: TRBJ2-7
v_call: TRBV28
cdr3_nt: TGTGCCAGCAGTGCCGCCGGGACACTGAGAAGTCGCTACGAGCAGTACTTC
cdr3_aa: CASSAAGTLRSRYEQYF

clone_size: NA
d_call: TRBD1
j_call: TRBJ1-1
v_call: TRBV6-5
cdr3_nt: TGTGCCAGCAGACAACCGGGACAGGGACTGAACACTGAAGCTTTCTTT
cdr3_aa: CASRQPGQGLNTEAFF

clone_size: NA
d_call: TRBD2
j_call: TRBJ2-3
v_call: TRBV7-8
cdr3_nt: TGTGCCAGCAGCTTAGGACCAGCGGGGGGCCAACGTTCCGATACGCAGTATTTT
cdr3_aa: CASSLGPAGGQRSDTQYF

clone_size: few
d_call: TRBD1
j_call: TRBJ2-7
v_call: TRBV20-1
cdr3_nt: TGCAGTGCTTCCGGGACAGGGCTCTACGAGCAGTACTTC
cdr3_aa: CSASGTGLYEQYF

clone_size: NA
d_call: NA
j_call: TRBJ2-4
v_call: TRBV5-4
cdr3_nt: TGTGCCAGCAGCTTGGCGACAGGGTACGGGGGAGCCAAAAACATTCAGTACTTC
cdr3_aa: CASSLATGYGGAKNIQYF

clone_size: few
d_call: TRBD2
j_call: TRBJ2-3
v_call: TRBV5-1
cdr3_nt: TGCGCCAGCAGCTTGGTTCGCGGGGGGGCCCCAGATACGCAGTATTTT
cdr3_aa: CASSLVRGGAPDTQYF

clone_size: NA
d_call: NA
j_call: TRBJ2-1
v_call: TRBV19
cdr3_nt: TGTGCCAGTAGTATTTTGACTTTTAACGATGAGCAGTTCTTC
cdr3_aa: CASSILTFNDEQFF

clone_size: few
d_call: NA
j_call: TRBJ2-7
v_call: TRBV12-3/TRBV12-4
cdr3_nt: TGTGCCAGCAGTTTTCAATTAAGCTCCTACGAGCAGTACTTC
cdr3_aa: CASSFQLSSYEQYF

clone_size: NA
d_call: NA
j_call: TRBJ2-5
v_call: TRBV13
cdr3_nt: TGTGCCAGCAGCGCCAGGATCTCTCAGTGCCAAGAGACCCAGTACTTC
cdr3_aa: CASSARISQCQETQYF

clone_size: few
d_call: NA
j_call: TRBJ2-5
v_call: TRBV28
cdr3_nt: TGTGCCAGCAGCCCTTCCGGGGTTAACCAAGAGACCCAGTACTTC
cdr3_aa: CASSPSGVNQETQYF

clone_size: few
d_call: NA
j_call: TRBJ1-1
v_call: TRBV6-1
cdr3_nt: TGTGCCAGCAGTGACTGGGGGGCTCACACTGAAGCTTTCTTT
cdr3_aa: CASSDWGAHTEAFF

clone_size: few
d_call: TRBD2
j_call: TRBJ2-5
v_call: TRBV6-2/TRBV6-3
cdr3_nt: TGTGCCAGCAGTTACGGACTAGCGGCGAGGGGAGAGACCCAGTACTTC
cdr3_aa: CASSYGLAARGETQYF

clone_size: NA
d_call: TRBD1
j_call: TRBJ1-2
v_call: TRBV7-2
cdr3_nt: TGTGCCAGCAGCTTAGGGACAGGGAACTATGGCGACACCTTC
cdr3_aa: CASSLGTGNYGDTF

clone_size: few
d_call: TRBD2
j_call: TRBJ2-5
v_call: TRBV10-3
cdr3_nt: TGTGCCGCTACAGCGGGGGGACAGCAAGAGACCCAGTACTTC
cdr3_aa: CAATAGGQQETQYF

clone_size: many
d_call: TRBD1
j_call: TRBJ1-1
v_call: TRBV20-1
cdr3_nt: TGCAGTGCTAGAGTCCCGGGACAGGGGTACACTGAAGCTTTCTTT
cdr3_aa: CSARVPGQGYTEAFF

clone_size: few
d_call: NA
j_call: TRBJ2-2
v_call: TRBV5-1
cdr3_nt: TGCGCCAGCAGCGGTGGGGGACAGAACACCGGGGAGCTGTTTTTT
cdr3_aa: CASSGGGQNTGELFF

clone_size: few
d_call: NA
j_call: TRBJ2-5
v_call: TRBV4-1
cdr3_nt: TGCGCCAGCAGCCCCGGGACACTGGGTGGACAAGAGACCCAGTACTTC
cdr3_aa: CASSPGTLGGQETQYF

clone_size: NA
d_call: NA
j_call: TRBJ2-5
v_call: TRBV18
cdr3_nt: TGTGCCAGCTCAGCCCGGGACCCGAAAGAGACCCAGTACTTC
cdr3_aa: CASSARDPKETQYF

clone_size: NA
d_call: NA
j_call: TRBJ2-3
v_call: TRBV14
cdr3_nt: TGTGCCAGCAGCCAACACGCGCCAGATACGCAGTATTTT
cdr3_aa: CASSQHAPDTQYF

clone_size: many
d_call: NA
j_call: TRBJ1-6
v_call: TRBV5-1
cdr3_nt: TGCGCCAGCAGCTTGGTCGCGACAAGACATAATTCACCCCTCCACTTT
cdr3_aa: CASSLVATRHNSPLHF

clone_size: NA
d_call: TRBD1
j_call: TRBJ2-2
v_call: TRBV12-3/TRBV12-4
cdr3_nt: TGTGCCAGCAGCCAAGACAGGGGCACCGGGGAGCTGTTTTTT
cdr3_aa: CASSQDRGTGELFF

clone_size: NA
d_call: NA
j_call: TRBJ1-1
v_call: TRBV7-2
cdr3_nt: TGTGCCAGCAGCCGGGGGGGGGGCGCGGACACTGAAGCTTTCTTT
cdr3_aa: CASSRGGGADTEAFF

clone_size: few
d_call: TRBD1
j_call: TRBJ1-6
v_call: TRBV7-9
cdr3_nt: TGTGCCAGCAGCTTGGTCCTAAATACGAGGACAGGGGGGTCCCCCTCACCCCTCCACTTT
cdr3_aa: CASSLVLNTRTGGSPSPLHF

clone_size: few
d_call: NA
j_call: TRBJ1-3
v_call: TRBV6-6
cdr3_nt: TGTGCCAGCAGTCCCCCCGGGACGGGTGCTGGAAACACCATATATTTT
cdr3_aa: CASSPPGTGAGNTIYF

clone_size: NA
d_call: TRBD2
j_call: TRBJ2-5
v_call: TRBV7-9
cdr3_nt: TGTGCCAGCAGCTTAGATATTCTAGCGGGGACTCAAGAGACCCAGTACTTC
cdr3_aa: CASSLDILAGTQETQYF

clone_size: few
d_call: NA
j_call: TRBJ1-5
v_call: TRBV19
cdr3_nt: TGTGCCACCACTGGGGCCGATCAGCCCCAGCATTTT
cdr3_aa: CATTGADQPQHF

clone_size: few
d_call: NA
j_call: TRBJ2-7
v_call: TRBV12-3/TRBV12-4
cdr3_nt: TGTGCCAGCAGGTCCGGGTCCTCCTACGAGCAGTACTTC
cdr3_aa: CASRSGSSYEQYF

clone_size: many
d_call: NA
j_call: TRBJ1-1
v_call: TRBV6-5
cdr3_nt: TGTGCCAGCAGTTACTCGAAGGCCAGGAGACCCCCTGAAGCTTTCTTT
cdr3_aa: CASSYSKARRPPEAFF

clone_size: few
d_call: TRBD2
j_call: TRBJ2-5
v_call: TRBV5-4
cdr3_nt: TGTGCCAGCAGCACAGGACTAGCGGAAGGGACCCAGTACTTC
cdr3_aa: CASSTGLAEGTQYF

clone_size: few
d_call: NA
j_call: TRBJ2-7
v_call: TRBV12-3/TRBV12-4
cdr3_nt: TGTGCCAGCAGTTTAGGAGGACCTTACTCCTACGAGCAGTACTTC
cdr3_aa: CASSLGGPYSYEQYF

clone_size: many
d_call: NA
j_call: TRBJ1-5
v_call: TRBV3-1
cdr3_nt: TGTGCCAGCAGCCAGACAGCTAGCAATCAGCCCCAGCATTTT
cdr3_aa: CASSQTASNQPQHF

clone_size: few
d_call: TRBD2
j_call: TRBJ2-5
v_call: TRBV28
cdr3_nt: TGTGCCAGCAGTTTAGGCTCTAGCGGGGGAGGAGAGACCCAGTACTTC
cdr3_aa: CASSLGSSGGGETQYF